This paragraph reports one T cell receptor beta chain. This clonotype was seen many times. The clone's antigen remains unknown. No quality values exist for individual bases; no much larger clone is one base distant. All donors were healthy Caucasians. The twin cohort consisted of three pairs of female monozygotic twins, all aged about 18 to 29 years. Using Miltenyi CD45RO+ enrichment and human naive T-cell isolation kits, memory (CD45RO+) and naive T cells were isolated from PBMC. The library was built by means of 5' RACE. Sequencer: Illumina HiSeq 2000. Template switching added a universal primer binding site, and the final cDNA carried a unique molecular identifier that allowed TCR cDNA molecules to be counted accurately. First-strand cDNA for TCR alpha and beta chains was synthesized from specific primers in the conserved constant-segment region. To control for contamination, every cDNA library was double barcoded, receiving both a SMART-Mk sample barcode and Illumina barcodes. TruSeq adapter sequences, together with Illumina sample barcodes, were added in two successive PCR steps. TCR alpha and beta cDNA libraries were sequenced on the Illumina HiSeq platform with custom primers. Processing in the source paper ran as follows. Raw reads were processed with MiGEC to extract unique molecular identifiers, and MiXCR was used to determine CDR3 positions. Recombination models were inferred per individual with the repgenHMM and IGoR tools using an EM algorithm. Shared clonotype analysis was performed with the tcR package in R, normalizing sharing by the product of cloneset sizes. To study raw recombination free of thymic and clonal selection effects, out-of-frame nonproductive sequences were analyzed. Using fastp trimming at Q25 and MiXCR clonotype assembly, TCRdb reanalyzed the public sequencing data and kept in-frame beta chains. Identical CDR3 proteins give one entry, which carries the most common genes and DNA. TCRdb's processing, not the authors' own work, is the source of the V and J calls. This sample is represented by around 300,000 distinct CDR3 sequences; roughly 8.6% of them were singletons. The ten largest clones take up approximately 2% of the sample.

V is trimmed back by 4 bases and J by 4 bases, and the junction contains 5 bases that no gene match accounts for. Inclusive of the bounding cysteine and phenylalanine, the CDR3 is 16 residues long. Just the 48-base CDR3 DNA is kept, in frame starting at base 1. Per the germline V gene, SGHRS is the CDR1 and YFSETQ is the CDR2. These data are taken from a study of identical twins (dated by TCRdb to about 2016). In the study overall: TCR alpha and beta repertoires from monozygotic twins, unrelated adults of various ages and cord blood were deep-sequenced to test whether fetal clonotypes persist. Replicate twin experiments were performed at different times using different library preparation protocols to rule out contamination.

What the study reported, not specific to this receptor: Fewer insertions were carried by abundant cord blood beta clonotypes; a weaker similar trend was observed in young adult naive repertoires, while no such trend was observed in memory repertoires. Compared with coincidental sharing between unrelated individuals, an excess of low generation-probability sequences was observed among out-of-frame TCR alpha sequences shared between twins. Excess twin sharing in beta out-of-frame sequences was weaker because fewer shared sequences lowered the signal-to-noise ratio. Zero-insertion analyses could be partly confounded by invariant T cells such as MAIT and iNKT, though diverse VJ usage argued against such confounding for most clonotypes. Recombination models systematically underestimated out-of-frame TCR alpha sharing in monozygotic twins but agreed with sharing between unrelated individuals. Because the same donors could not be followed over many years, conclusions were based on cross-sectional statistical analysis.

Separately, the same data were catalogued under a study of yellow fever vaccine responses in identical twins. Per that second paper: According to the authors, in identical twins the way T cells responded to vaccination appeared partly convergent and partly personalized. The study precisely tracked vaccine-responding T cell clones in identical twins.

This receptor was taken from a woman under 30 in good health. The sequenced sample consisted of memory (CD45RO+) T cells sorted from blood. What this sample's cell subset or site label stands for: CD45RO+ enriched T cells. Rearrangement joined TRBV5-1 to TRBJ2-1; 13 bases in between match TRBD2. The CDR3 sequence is CASSEPGLAGYNEQFF. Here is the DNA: TGCGCCAGCAGCGAACCGGGACTAGCGGGGTACAATGAGCAGTTCTTC.